These 30 T cell receptor beta chains were sequenced from one sample in a study of cytomegalovirus exposure and HLA in healthy donors. PCR was performed using 60 Vbeta and 13 Jbeta primers. Libraries were prepared by immunoSEQ multiplex PCR; TCRdb keeps only in-frame clonotypes and omits some of them. Seen here are about 93,000 clones, about 82% observed once, and the top ten hold about 6.8%. Sequenced input: PBMCs. The receptor set was obtained from a young man in good health and CMV-seronegative.

The chain couples TRBV10-3 to TRBJ2-7; D gene unclear. The ends were cut back, 3 bases at V and 1 base at J, with 4 bases in the middle. The germline gives CDR1 ENHRY, CDR2 SYGVKD. This CDR3 is 12 amino acids long. Here the CDR3 DNA reads TGTGCCATCAGTGACAGTTCCTACGAGCAGTACTTC. This translates into CAISDSSYEQYF.

CDR3 sequence reads: CASTPTETYEQYF. The CDR3 nucleotides read TGTGCCAGCACCCCAACAGAGACCTACGAGCAGTACTTC. The chain has TRBV6-1 and TRBJ2-7; D is unresolved. V was pared by 7 bases and J by 2 bases, with 12 bases between. CDR3 length: 13 amino acids. The germline gives CDR1 MNHNS, CDR2 SASEGT.

V usage is TRBV7-2 and J usage is TRBJ2-5; 13 bases match TRBD2. V lost 5 bases to trimming and J lost 1 base; unmatched junction nucleotides: 10. The germline V gene encodes CDR1 SGHTA and CDR2 FQGNSA. The CDR3 totals 18 residues. CDR3 DNA: TGTACCAGCAGCCGCCGACTAGCGGGGGGTGGGGCCCAAGAGACCCAGTACTTC. Translating it yields CTSSRRLAGGGAQETQYF.

V and J are TRBV7-6 and TRBJ2-3; 11 bases line up with TRBD2. J lost 0 bases, V lost 5 bases, and 4 bases had no gene match. Germline V gene lookup returns CDR1 SGHVS and CDR2 FNYEAQ. CDR3 size: 16 residues. The CDR3: CASSILAGVSTDTQYF. As DNA, the CDR3 is TGTGCCAGCAGCATACTAGCGGGAGTTAGCACAGATACGCAGTATTTT. The full variable domain, with the rest looked up from reference TRBV7-6 and TRBJ2-3, is GAGVSQSPRYKVTKRGQDVALRCDPISGHVSLYWYRQALGQGPEFLTYFNYEAQQDKSGLPNDRFSAERPEGSISTLTIQRTEQRDSAMYRCASSILAGVSTDTQYFGPGTRLTVL.

V is TRBV5-4 and J is TRBJ2-7; 7 bases align to TRBD1. The CDR3 is 16 residues long. The V and J ends lost 2 bases and 0 bases, in that order; junction bases with no gene match: 8. CDR1 is SGHNT and CDR2 is YYREEE in the germline V gene (reference sequence). The CDR3 bases are TGTGCCAGCAGCTTCCTCCCGGGACAGCACTCCTACGAGCAGTACTTC. The encoded protein is CASSFLPGQHSYEQYF.

The V gene is TRBV30, the J gene TRBJ2-7, with 8 positions matching TRBD1. This CDR3 comprises 15 residues. Unmatched junction bases numbered 8, after V lost 4 bases and J lost 0 bases. In germline, CDR1 is GTSNPN, CDR2 SVGIG (reference sequence). The CDR3 loop is CAWKPRTGRSYEQYF. CDR3 sequence (DNA): TGTGCCTGGAAACCAAGGACAGGGCGCTCCTACGAGCAGTACTTC.

This chain joins TRBV5-1 and TRBJ1-1; 10 nucleotides match TRBD1. The germline CDR1 and CDR2 sequences are SGHRS and YFSETQ. Unmatched junction bases numbered 7, after V lost 2 bases and J lost 0 bases. The CDR3 covers 17 residues. The CDR3 coding sequence is TGCGCCAGCAGCTTATTGGGGACAGGGGTTATGAACACTGAAGCTTTCTTT. Its protein is CASSLLGTGVMNTEAFF.

The rearrangement uses TRBV2 and TRBJ2-3, with 9 bases fitting TRBD1. The germline gives CDR1 SNHLY, CDR2 FYNNEI. V lost 7 bases and J lost 1; bases outside the gene matches: 9. The CDR3 has 16 amino acids. CDR3 sequence (DNA): TGTGCCAGCAACCCCAGGCGGACAGGGGGCACAGATACGCAGTATTTT. Amino acids: CASNPRRTGGTDTQYF.

The rearrangement joins TRBV5-6 to TRBJ1-2; D might be TRBD1 (5 bases). The CDR3 runs to 16 residues. V was shortened by 1 base and J by 6 bases, with 19 bases between the two germline ends. Germline V gene lookup returns CDR1 SGHDT and CDR2 YYEEEE. CDR3: CASSLRVGTAQDGYTF. The DNA for the CDR3 is TGTGCCAGCAGCTTGCGGGTAGGGACTGCTCAGGATGGCTACACCTTC.

This chain links TRBV5-1 with TRBJ2-7; the match to TRBD1 covers 7 bases. Per the germline V gene, CDR1 is SGHRS and CDR2 is YFSETQ. V lost 2 bases and J lost 2; bases outside the gene matches: 7. The CDR3 is made up of 15 amino acids. CDR3 sequence: CASSFTGEKPYEQYF. The CDR3 coding sequence is TGCGCCAGCAGCTTTACAGGGGAGAAACCCTACGAGCAGTACTTC.

The J gene is TRBJ1-3, the V gene TRBV9, with 9 bases matching TRBD1. Per the germline V gene, CDR1 is SGDLS and CDR2 is YYNGEE. V dropped 3 bases and J dropped 4; count of bases not matched to a gene: 5. This CDR3 has 15 amino acids. The CDR3 DNA reads TGTGCCAGCAGCGGGAGGGACAGGGACGGAAACACCATATATTTT. Encoded protein: CASSGRDRDGNTIYF.

The chain uses TRBV5-6 and TRBJ2-3; possibly TRBD2 for D (5 bases). CDR3 length: 15 residues. Germline loops: CDR1 SGHDT, CDR2 YYEEEE. Trimming cost V 1 base and J 4 bases, with 13 bases left between them. CDR3 nucleotides: TGTGCCAGCAGCTTGTCTGGCGGGCAATCAGATACGCAGTATTTT. This translates into CASSLSGGQSDTQYF. Combining the CDR3 with reference TRBV5-6 and TRBJ2-3 gives the whole variable domain DAGVTQSPTHLIKTRGQQVTLRCSPKSGHDTVSWYQQALGQGPQFIFQYYEEEERQRGNFPDRFSGHQFPNYSSELNVNALLLGDSALYLCASSLSGGQSDTQYFGPGTRLTVL.

This rearrangement joins TRBV5-4 to TRBJ1-2, with TRBD1 as a possible D gene (5 bases). In germline, CDR1 is SGHNT, CDR2 YYREEE (reference sequence). With 2 bases removed from V and 3 bases from J, the gap between germline ends came to 8 bases. The CDR3 runs 13 residues. The CDR3 DNA reads as TGTGCCAGCAGCTTCACAGGATACTATGGCTACACCTTC. Its translation: CASSFTGYYGYTF.

The chain carries TRBV27 and TRBJ2-2, with 10 bases fitting TRBD2. Per the germline V gene, CDR1 is MNHEY and CDR2 is SMNVEV (reference sequence). The CDR3 sequence is 16 residues long. With V trimmed by 3 bases and J by 6 bases, 7 bases remained unmatched. The CDR3 bases are TGTGCCAGCAGTTTGGGGAGCGGGGGGGCATCCGGGGAGCTGTTTTTT. Translated, it gives CASSLGSGGASGELFF.

The CDR3 DNA follows: TGTGCCAGCAGCCCGGGGGCAGGGGGCTACACTGAAGCTTTCTTT. It encodes CASSPGAGGYTEAFF. The chain joins TRBV5-6 to TRBJ1-1, with 8 nucleotides matching TRBD1. V gave up 4 bases and J gave up 3 bases; unmatched junction bases: 8. Germline V CDR1 and CDR2: SGHDT, YYEEEE. The CDR3 totals 15 residues. The variable domain in full, with the rest retrieved from reference TRBV5-6 and TRBJ1-1, is DAGVTQSPTHLIKTRGQQVTLRCSPKSGHDTVSWYQQALGQGPQFIFQYYEEEERQRGNFPDRFSGHQFPNYSSELNVNALLLGDSALYLCASSPGAGGYTEAFFGQGTRLTVV.

The chain couples TRBV27 to TRBJ1-5; D is perhaps TRBD1 (5 bases). With 2 bases removed from V and 4 bases from J, the gap between germline ends came to 12 bases. Germline assignment: CDR1 MNHEY and CDR2 SMNVEV (reference sequence). This CDR3 comprises 15 residues. In nucleotides, the CDR3 is TGTGCCAGCAGTTTACGGTGGCAGGGAAATCAGCCCCAGCATTTT. Its translation: CASSLRWQGNQPQHF.

Worth noting for this clone: The junction differs from germline at one of its ends, possibly a read error. The chain uses TRBV6-6 and TRBJ1-5, with a tentative D call TRBD1 (6 bases). The CDR3 is made up of 11 amino acids. Germline V gene data show CDR1 as MNHNY and CDR2 as SVGAGI (reference sequence). The CDR3 is CASSHTGLLSF. The DNA of the CDR3 is TGTGCCAGCAGCCACACAGGGCTATTGAGTTTT.

The chain is built from TRBV2 and TRBJ2-7, with D tentatively TRBD2 (8 bases). V lost 4 bases, J lost 2 bases, and 21 bases lay in between. Germline V gene data show CDR1 as SNHLY and CDR2 as FYNNEI. The CDR3 length is 17 residues. This chain's CDR3 is CASSVPSRGTRTYEQYF. CDR3 DNA: TGTGCCAGCAGTGTTCCCTCCAGGGGGACTAGGACCTACGAGCAGTACTTC.

The chain recombines TRBV5-4 with TRBJ1-4; 11 bases agree with TRBD1. The CDR3 sequence is 15 residues long. Looked up from germline, CDR1 is SGHNT and CDR2 is YYREEE (reference sequence). The ends lost 3 bases at V and 8 bases at J; junction bases unmatched: 6. The CDR3 region is CASSSRDRGAEKLFF. CDR3 nucleotide sequence: TGTGCCAGCAGCTCACGGGACAGGGGGGCGGAAAAACTGTTTTTT.

This clone has just a few counts. This rearrangement joins TRBV6-1 to TRBJ2-7; 9 bases agree with TRBD1. CDR3 length: 14 residues. With V trimmed by 6 bases and J by 2 bases, 5 bases remained unmatched. In germline, CDR1 is MNHNS, CDR2 SASEGT. CDR3 amino acids: CASRTGTGTYEQYF. The DNA for the CDR3 is TGTGCCAGCAGAACCGGGACAGGGACCTACGAGCAGTACTTC.

The genes are TRBV19 and TRBJ1-5, with a weak D call TRBD1 (5 bases). CDR3 length: 16 amino acids. Trimming left V 2 bases short and J 4 bases short, with 15 bases between. CDR1 is LNHDA, CDR2 SQIVND, per germline (reference sequence). The CDR3 sequence: CASSIQGRYENQPQHF. The CDR3 bases are TGTGCCAGTAGTATACAGGGAAGGTATGAGAATCAGCCCCAGCATTTT. Full variable domain (rest looked up from reference TRBV19 and TRBJ1-5): DGGITQSPKYLFRKEGQNVTLSCEQNLNHDAMYWYRQDPGQGLRLIYYSQIVNDFQKGDIAEGYSVSREKKESFPLTVTSAQKNPTAFYLCASSIQGRYENQPQHFGDGTRLSIL.

J is TRBJ2-1 and V is TRBV19; 14 bases map to TRBD2. The V and J ends lost 5 bases and 7 bases, in that order; junction bases with no gene match: 13. CDR3 length equals 18 residues. Germline lookup yields CDR1 LNHDA and CDR2 SQIVND (reference sequence). CDR3 protein: CASSSQLRLAGGPNEQFF. The CDR3 coding sequence is TGTGCCAGTAGTTCCCAACTCCGACTAGCGGGAGGGCCTAATGAGCAGTTCTTC.

V usage is TRBV4-1 and J usage is TRBJ1-5, with a tentative D call TRBD1 (6 bases). This CDR3 has 17 residues. The V gene lost 1 base and the J gene lost 2 bases, with 15 bases spanning the gap. Germline V CDR1 and CDR2: MGHRA, YSYEKL. CDR3 residues: CASSQVTGRGGNQPQHF. CDR3 DNA sequence: TGCGCCAGCAGCCAAGTAACAGGGCGAGGAGGCAATCAGCCCCAGCATTTT.

The chain uses TRBV15 and TRBJ1-2, with D possibly TRBD1 on 6 matching bases. The length of the CDR3 is 15 residues. Between the trimmed V and J ends, which lost 1 base and 6 bases, there was a span of 15 bases. Germline-derived CDR1 and CDR2 are LNHNV and YYDKDF (reference sequence). The DNA for the CDR3 is TGTGCCACCAGCAGAGGTGCAGGGGTCAAGCATGGCTACACCTTC. This encodes CATSRGAGVKHGYTF.

V and J are TRBV21-1 and TRBJ1-5; the table's D call, TRBD1, has no DNA check behind it. TRBV21-1 is noted as a pseudogene. This CDR3 has 18 residues. For the CDR3, the DNA is TGTGCCAGCAGCAAAGAACAAGGCGGACAGGGTGGCAATCAGCCCCAGCATTTT. Its protein is CASSKEQGGQGGNQPQHF.

This chain joins TRBV30 and TRBJ1-4; no clear D gene. The CDR3 extends over 15 amino acids. CDR1 is GTSNPN, CDR2 SVGIG, per germline (reference sequence). The V end was cut by 2 bases, the J end by 1 base, with 11 bases between. CDR3 nucleotide sequence: TGTGCCTGGAGTAACCGCCGGGGAACTAATGAAAAACTGTTTTTT. Encoded protein: CAWSNRRGTNEKLFF.

This clone has more than one count but fewer than ten. The chain is built from TRBV19 and TRBJ1-2; 9 bases match TRBD1. The germline CDR1 and CDR2 sequences are LNHDA and SQIVND (reference sequence). V lost 6 bases and J lost 3; bases outside the gene matches: 8. CDR3 size: 15 residues. The CDR3 sequence is CASRNGQGPYYGYTF. The CDR3 bases are TGTGCCAGTAGAAATGGACAGGGGCCCTACTATGGCTACACCTTC.

V and J are TRBV6-1 and TRBJ2-1, with 9 bases identical to TRBD2. V shed 10 bases, J shed 13 bases, and the junction held 20 bases outside the gene matches. The V gene's germline CDR1 is MNHNS and CDR2 SASEGT. This CDR3 region has 15 residues. The CDR3 reads CATVTLAGEGGIQFF. The CDR3 DNA sequence: TGTGCCACCGTCACCTTAGCGGGAGAAGGCGGTATACAGTTCTTC.

This clone has just one count. The same CDR3 also results from other DNA sequences found in this sample. The V gene is TRBV2, the J gene TRBJ1-2; 9 bases are shared with TRBD1. This CDR3 has 13 residues. V was pared by 8 bases and J by 5 bases, with 6 bases of the junction left unmatched. Per germline, CDR1 SNHLY and CDR2 FYNNEI. For the CDR3, the DNA is TGTGCCAGCGGGGGACAGGGTGGGTATGGCTACACCTTC. Translated: CASGGQGGYGYTF.

J is TRBJ2-3 and V is TRBV12-5; 8 nucleotides align to TRBD2. In germline, CDR1 is LGHNT, CDR2 FRNRAP. V shed 3 bases and J 3 bases; nucleotides not matched to a gene: 5. This CDR3 is built from 15 residues. Here the CDR3 DNA reads TGTGCTAGTGGTTTATCGGGGGGGCCGACAGATACGCAGTATTTT. Amino acid sequence: CASGLSGGPTDTQYF.